This TCR beta chain was found in a study of CD8 T cells in Susac syndrome. RNA amounts of roughly 0.45 to 1 ug underwent reverse transcription with random hexamers. By means of immunoSEQ multiplex PCR, TCR beta CDR3 spanning 54 Vbeta and 13 Jbeta underwent amplification. TCRdb processed the immunoSEQ multiplex PCR reads anew with MiXCR; each CDR3 protein has one entry. Among around 170,000 distinct CDR3 sequences listed, approximately 95% were seen once. The study, taken as a whole, reports: Clonal expansion was missing from Susac syndrome CD4+ T cell repertoires.

Turning to this clonotype: Its specificity is not known.

The CDR3 is 12 residues long. Looked up from germline, CDR1 is DFQATT and CDR2 is SNEGSKA (reference sequence). The V and J ends lost 2 bases and 12 bases respectively, with 13 bases between them. This TCR was sampled from a human donor with Susac syndrome. Sequenced: CD4+ T cells from PBMCs. J is TRBJ1-4 and V is TRBV20-1, with D possibly TRBD1 on 6 matching bases. Here the CDR3 reads CSARSGRGELFF. In DNA form, the CDR3 reads TGCAGTGCTAGATCGGGCAGGGGAGAACTGTTTTTT.